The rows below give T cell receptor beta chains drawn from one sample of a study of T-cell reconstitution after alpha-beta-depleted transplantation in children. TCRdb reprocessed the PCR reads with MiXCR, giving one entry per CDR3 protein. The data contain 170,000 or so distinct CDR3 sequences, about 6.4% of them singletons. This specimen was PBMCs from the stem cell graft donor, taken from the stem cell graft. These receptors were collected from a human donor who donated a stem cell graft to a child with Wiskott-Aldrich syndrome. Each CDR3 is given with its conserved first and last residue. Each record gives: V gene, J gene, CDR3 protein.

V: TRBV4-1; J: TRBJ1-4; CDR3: CASSQDILIRNEKLFF
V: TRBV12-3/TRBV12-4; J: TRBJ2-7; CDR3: CASSLVGGKGYEQYF
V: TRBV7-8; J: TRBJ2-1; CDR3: CASSLVGGASGQFF
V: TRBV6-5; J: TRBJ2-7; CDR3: CASSYIQRSARSSYEQYF
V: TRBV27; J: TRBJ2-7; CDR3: CASSLSSGSLPYEQYF
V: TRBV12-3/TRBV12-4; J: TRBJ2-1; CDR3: CASSPPGLSSYNEQFF
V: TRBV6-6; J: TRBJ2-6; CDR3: CASSLVANVLTF
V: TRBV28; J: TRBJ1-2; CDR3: CASSLPITGRGGGYTF
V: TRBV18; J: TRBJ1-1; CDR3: CASSLGRGPNTEAFF
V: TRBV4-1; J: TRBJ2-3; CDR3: CASSAERWGSTDTQYF
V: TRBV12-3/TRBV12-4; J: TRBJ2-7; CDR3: CASSLVIRPSEQYF
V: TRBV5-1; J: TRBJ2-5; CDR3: CASSSGWQETQYF
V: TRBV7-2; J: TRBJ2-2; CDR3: CASSLVKSETGELFF
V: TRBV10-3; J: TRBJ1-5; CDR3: CAISTDRGGQPQHF
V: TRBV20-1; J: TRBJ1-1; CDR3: CSAREDRLTEAFF
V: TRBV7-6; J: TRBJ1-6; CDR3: CASSLGEGSPLHF
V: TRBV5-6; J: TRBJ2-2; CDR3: CASSLTAFTGELFF
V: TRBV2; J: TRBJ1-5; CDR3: CASSGDSSGNQPQHF
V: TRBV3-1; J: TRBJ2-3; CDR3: CASSHEGDTQYF
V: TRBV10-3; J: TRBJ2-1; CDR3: CAISGPLSDPSYNEQFF
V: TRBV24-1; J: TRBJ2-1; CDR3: CATSDHSDYNEQFF
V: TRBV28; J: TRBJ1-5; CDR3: CAVGTGNQPQHF